Shown below are 9 T cell receptor beta chains from a single sample sequenced in a study of chemoradiotherapy in HPV16-positive cancers (dated by TCRdb to about 2022). Library preparation was by the immunoSEQ multiplex PCR assay. TCRdb re-hosts the immuneACCESS table, in-frame sequences only. Its copies lack some clones; in the studies checked, an unresolved V gene accounts for under half of them, and the cause for the rest is not known. Within this sample are roughly 8,400 clones, with roughly 71% of them counted one time only. The top ten clonotypes cover over 9.5% of the sample. Sample: tumor tissue, taken from a patient who underwent chemoradiotherapy. Receptors were obtained from a human donor with HPV-associated anogenital cancer.

The V and J genes are TRBV21-1 and TRBJ2-5; whether TRBD2, the table's D call, matches the DNA was not checked. TRBV21-1 is a documented pseudogene. The CDR3 extends over 15 amino acids. The CDR3 here is CASSKGGGGGETQYF. Here the CDR3 DNA reads TGTGCCAGCAGCAAAGGAGGGGGAGGGGGAGAGACCCAGTACTTC.

The chain carries TRBV6-1 and TRBJ2-3, with 7 positions matching TRBD1. V trimming: 3 bases; J trimming: 6 bases; junction bases outside the gene matches: 3. This CDR3 has 13 residues. The V gene's germline CDR1 is MNHNS and CDR2 SASEGT. The CDR3 region is CASSEGQPDTQYF. In nucleotides, the CDR3 is TGTGCCAGCAGTGAGGGACAGCCGGATACGCAGTATTTT.

V and J are TRBV5-6 and TRBJ1-2; 7 positions agree with TRBD1. V gave up 5 bases and J gave up 6 bases; unmatched junction bases: 7. The V gene's germline CDR1 is SGHDT and CDR2 YYEEEE. The CDR3 spans 13 residues. The CDR3 DNA reads TGTGCCAGCAGATACGACAGGGCGAATGGCTACACCTTC. Translating gives CASRYDRANGYTF.

The rearrangement links TRBV6-5 to TRBJ2-5; D remains unclear. Looked up from germline, CDR1 is MNHEY and CDR2 is SVGAGI. V gave up 1 base and J gave up 5 bases, with 8 bases separating them. This CDR3 spans 13 amino acids. CDR3 sequence: CASSYWYGETQYF. The DNA for the CDR3 is TGTGCCAGCAGTTACTGGTATGGGGAGACCCAGTACTTC.

This chain connects TRBV29-1 to TRBJ1-1; 8 nucleotides agree with TRBD1. With 6 bases clipped from V and 0 bases from J, the junction kept 6 bases outside the gene matches. The CDR3 extends over 14 amino acids. Germline CDR1 and CDR2: SQVTM and ANQGSEA. CDR3 nucleotides: TGCAGCGTGGGAAGACAGGGGATGAACACTGAAGCTTTCTTT. It yields the protein CSVGRQGMNTEAFF.

The chain has TRBV19 and TRBJ1-5, with D possibly being TRBD1 (6 bases). Germline V gene sequence: CDR1 LNHDA, CDR2 SQIVND (reference sequence). Trimming took 1 base from V and 4 from J, leaving 14 bases between them. The CDR3 is 16 residues long. The CDR3 loop reads CASSIGVAGENQPQHF. The CDR3 coding sequence is TGTGCCAGTAGTATAGGCGTCGCAGGGGAGAATCAGCCCCAGCATTTT.

As regards this clone: A read error may account for a junction end that differs from germline. The chain joins TRBV7-7 to TRBJ2-2; D may be TRBD1 or TRBD2 (5 bases each). Germline lookup yields CDR1 SSHAT and CDR2 FNYEAQ (reference sequence). The CDR3 spans 16 residues. The CDR3 region has the DNA TGTGCTAGCAGCTTACTGGCAGGGAGGAACACCGGGGAGCTGTTTTTT. This gives the protein CASSLLAGRNTGELFF.

The chain employs TRBV18 and TRBJ2-7; D may be TRBD1 or TRBD2 (5 bases each). This CDR3 has 15 amino acids. V was clipped by 0 bases and J by 5 bases, with 14 bases between them. Germline values: CDR1 KGHSH, CDR2 LQKENI. The DNA for the CDR3 is TGTGCCAGCTCACCACCGGGGGTTCTAAGCGACGAGCAGTACTTC. This codes for CASSPPGVLSDEQYF.

The V call is TRBV28, the J call TRBJ2-1; no clear D. V shed 6 bases and J shed 8 bases, with 5 bases lying between them. Germline values: CDR1 MDHEN, CDR2 SYDVKM. CDR3 length: 10 amino acids. In DNA form, the CDR3 reads TGTGCCAGCAGGCGCCATGAGCAGTTCTTC. This gives the protein CASRRHEQFF.